This passage covers 18 T cell receptor beta chains from one sample sequenced in a study of T-cell memory formation after mild COVID-19. From the 5' RACE reads, TCRdb called clonotypes with MiXCR, one entry per CDR3 protein. The table records around 340,000 distinct CDR3 sequences, 13% to 15% of them present only once. The sample comprised PBMCs or a T cell subset sorted from them (not recorded which). The source is a man in his late teens or twenties who had mild COVID-19 (a few samples of this study predate the infection). Cell type and time point are not known.

This clonotype has more than one count but fewer than ten. The gene calls are TRBV18 and TRBJ2-7; 11 bases align to TRBD1. The CDR3 loop spans 15 amino acids. Looked up from germline, CDR1 is KGHSH and CDR2 is LQKENI. Trimming at V came to 5 bases and at J to 5 bases, leaving 8 bases not matched to a gene. CDR3 in amino acids: CASSRDRGNAHEQYF. The CDR3 DNA follows: TGTGCCAGCTCAAGGGACAGGGGGAACGCACACGAGCAGTACTTC.

V usage is TRBV5-1 and J usage is TRBJ2-2, with D tentatively TRBD1 (7 bases). The CDR3 length is 14 residues. From germline, CDR1 is SGHRS and CDR2 YFSETQ. V was trimmed by 5 bases and J by 5 bases, leaving 13 bases between them. The CDR3 protein is CASRKEGATGELFF. The CDR3 region has the DNA TGCGCCAGCAGAAAGGAGGGGGCGACCGGGGAGCTGTTTTTT.

V usage is TRBV29-1 and J usage is TRBJ1-4; unclear D gene. V was clipped by 4 bases and J by 5 bases, with 11 bases between them. This CDR3 has 13 residues. CDR1 is SQVTM, CDR2 ANQGSEA, per germline. CDR3 DNA: TGCAGCGTTGCAAGGGCACTAAATGAAAAACTGTTTTTT. Residues: CSVARALNEKLFF.

The chain recombines TRBV2 with TRBJ2-7, with 9 bases fitting TRBD1. V gave up 6 bases and J gave up 6 bases; unmatched junction bases: 9. This CDR3 is built from 14 residues. CDR1 and CDR2 from the germline V gene are SNHLY and FYNNEI. The CDR3 region has the DNA TGTGCCAGCAGACCGCCGGGACAGGGCCCCGAGCAGTACGTC. It translates to CASRPPGQGPEQYV.

The V and J genes are TRBV6-2 or TRBV6-3 and TRBJ1-4, with 7 positions matching TRBD1. V dropped 6 bases and J dropped 8; count of bases not matched to a gene: 9. Per germline, CDR1 MNHEY and CDR2 SVGEGT. This CDR3 contains 14 residues. DNA of the CDR3: TGTGCCAGCAGATCCGACAGGGCTCAGGAAAAACTGTTTTTT. This sequence encodes CASRSDRAQEKLFF.

This clonotype was seen more than once but under ten times. V and J are TRBV5-1 and TRBJ2-3; 12 bases align to TRBD1. After removal of 7 bases from V and 6 bases from J, the junction contained 9 bases not matched to a gene. The CDR3 has 15 amino acids. CDR1 and CDR2 from the germline V gene are SGHRS and YFSETQ. CDR3 DNA: TGCGCCAGCGATACCGGGACAGGGGGCTGGGATACGCAGTATTTT. As protein: CASDTGTGGWDTQYF.

The chain has TRBV7-2 and TRBJ1-6; maybe TRBD1 (5 bases). V was shortened by 5 bases and J by 0 bases, with 14 bases between the two germline ends. The CDR3 is 17 residues long. Looked up from germline, CDR1 is SGHTA and CDR2 is FQGNSA. CDR3 residues: CASSSVGGSSYNSPLHF. The CDR3 DNA reads TGTGCCAGCAGCAGTGTCGGGGGGAGCTCCTATAATTCACCCCTCCACTTT.

This clonotype was seen ten or more times. The chain joins TRBV4-1 to TRBJ2-1; 9 bases are shared with TRBD1. V lost 10 bases and J lost 7; bases outside the gene matches: 17. CDR3 size: 16 residues. Germline V gene sequence: CDR1 MGHRA, CDR2 YSYEKL. CDR3 region: CATKEWPGQGFNEQFF. The CDR3 DNA reads as TGCGCCACCAAAGAGTGGCCGGGACAGGGCTTTAATGAGCAGTTCTTC.

This clonotype has ten or more counts. This chain links TRBV4-2 with TRBJ2-3, with 8 bases matching TRBD2. CDR3 length: 16 residues. Losses at the gene ends were 0 bases for V and 4 bases for J; bases not matched to a gene: 6. From germline, CDR1 is LGHNA and CDR2 YNFKEQ. CDR3 loop: CASSQDMSGGADTQYF. The CDR3 DNA reads TGTGCCAGCAGCCAAGATATGAGCGGGGGAGCAGATACGCAGTATTTT.

This clonotype was counted a single time. This clone may be a read error of a much larger clone one base away. The chain uses TRBV7-9 and TRBJ2-2; D might be TRBD1 or TRBD2, each matching 5 bases. Germline CDR1 is SEHNR and CDR2 is FQNEAQ (reference sequence). V lost 5 bases, J lost 1 base, and 8 bases lay in between. The CDR3 consists of 14 residues. CDR3 DNA sequence: TGTGCCAGCAGCCAGGGACGGAACACCGGGGAGCTGTTTTTT. This encodes CASSQGRNTGELFF. Full variable domain (remainder filled in from reference TRBV7-9 and TRBJ2-2): DTGVSQNPRHKITKRGQNVTFRCDPISEHNRLYWYRQTLGQGPEFLTYFQNEAQLEKSRLLSDRFSAERPKGSFSTLEIQRTEQGDSAMYLCASSQGRNTGELFFGEGSRLTVL.

The chain employs TRBV2 and TRBJ2-1; possible D gene TRBD2, 5 bases. The CDR3 is made up of 13 amino acids. The V gene's germline CDR1 is SNHLY and CDR2 FYNNEI. With 3 bases removed from V and 6 bases from J, the gap between germline ends came to 9 bases. The CDR3 protein is CASSDGLRNEQFF. CDR3 nucleotides: TGTGCCAGCAGTGATGGACTCCGCAATGAGCAGTTCTTC.

The chain couples TRBV12-5 to TRBJ1-1; no definite D call. Germline CDR1 is LGHNT and CDR2 is FRNRAP. V was pared by 1 base and J by 3 bases, with 12 bases between. The CDR3 consists of 15 residues. Here the CDR3 reads CASGLAGGWDTEAFF. CDR3 DNA sequence: TGTGCTAGTGGTTTGGCCGGAGGGTGGGACACTGAAGCTTTCTTT.

The chain has TRBV10-3 and TRBJ2-5, with 7 bases fitting TRBD2. V lost 1 base, J lost 5 bases, and 7 bases stayed unmatched. Germline V gene data show CDR1 as ENHRY and CDR2 as SYGVKD. The CDR3 is 15 amino acids. This CDR3 is CAISELLAGVETQYF. As DNA, the CDR3 is TGTGCCATCAGTGAGTTGTTAGCGGGTGTGGAGACCCAGTACTTC.

The chain combines TRBV11-2 with TRBJ2-1; D is undetermined. V was trimmed by 4 bases and J by 8 bases, leaving 6 bases between them. The CDR3 extends over 11 amino acids. The germline CDR1 and CDR2 sequences are SGHAT and FQNNGV. The DNA of the CDR3 is TGTGCCAGCAGCTCCGCCCATGAGCAGTTCTTC. It translates to CASSSAHEQFF.

This clonotype appeared a few times. The chain employs TRBV12-3 or TRBV12-4 and TRBJ2-1; D gene ambiguous. V lost 2 bases, J lost 4 bases, and 9 bases lay in between. The CDR3 sequence is 14 residues long. The CDR3 region is CASSLMLLYNEQFF. CDR3 coding DNA: TGTGCCAGCAGTTTAATGTTACTGTACAATGAGCAGTTCTTC.

The genes are TRBV18 and TRBJ2-1; 9 bases fit TRBD1. The CDR3 is made up of 14 amino acids. The V gene's germline CDR1 is KGHSH and CDR2 LQKENI. With V trimmed by 7 bases and J by 9 bases, 10 bases remained unmatched. CDR3 nucleotides: TGTGCCAGCTTACGGACAGGGGCAGACTCTGAGCAGTTCTTC. Translated: CASLRTGADSEQFF.

This chain uses TRBV7-6 with TRBJ1-6, with 8 positions matching TRBD1. Germline CDR1 and CDR2: SGHVS and FNYEAQ. This CDR3 comprises 14 residues. The V and J ends lost 4 bases and 8 bases, in that order; junction bases with no gene match: 4. This CDR3 reads CASSSGGLDSPLHF. The CDR3 coding sequence is TGTGCCAGCAGCTCAGGGGGCTTAGATTCACCCCTCCACTTT.

This clonotype was seen more than once but under ten times. The chain carries TRBV7-9 and TRBJ2-7, with 7 bases that match TRBD1. Losses at the gene ends were 0 bases for V and 5 bases for J; bases not matched to a gene: 7. Germline CDR1 SEHNR, CDR2 FQNEAQ (reference sequence). CDR3 length: 15 residues. CDR3 in amino acids: CASSLATTGADEQYF. Here the CDR3 DNA reads TGTGCCAGCAGCTTAGCGACTACAGGGGCTGACGAGCAGTACTTC.